This T cell receptor (beta chain) is from a study of blood T cell repertoires in COVID-19. On the study more broadly: Sample material is recorded as cDNA or gDNA derived from T cells, B-cell-depleted T cells, or PBMCs.

Clones were sequenced by immunoSEQ multiplex PCR, and TCRdb holds only the in-frame ones, with some missing. The sample contains approximately 150,000 clones, about 88% of which appear only once. The V and J ends lost 3 bases and 2 bases, in that order; junction bases with no gene match: 8. Germline-derived CDR1 and CDR2 are MNHNS and SASEGT. The CDR3 is made up of 17 amino acids. The clonotype was recovered from a man aged 60 to 69 with active or convalescent COVID-19. Sequencing used peripheral blood. The genes are TRBV6-1 and TRBJ1-5, with TRBD1 matching over 9 bases. The CDR3 region has the DNA TGTGCCAGCAGTGATCCGGGACAGGGTTTTCGCAATCAGCCCCAGCATTTT. This encodes CASSDPGQGFRNQPQHF.